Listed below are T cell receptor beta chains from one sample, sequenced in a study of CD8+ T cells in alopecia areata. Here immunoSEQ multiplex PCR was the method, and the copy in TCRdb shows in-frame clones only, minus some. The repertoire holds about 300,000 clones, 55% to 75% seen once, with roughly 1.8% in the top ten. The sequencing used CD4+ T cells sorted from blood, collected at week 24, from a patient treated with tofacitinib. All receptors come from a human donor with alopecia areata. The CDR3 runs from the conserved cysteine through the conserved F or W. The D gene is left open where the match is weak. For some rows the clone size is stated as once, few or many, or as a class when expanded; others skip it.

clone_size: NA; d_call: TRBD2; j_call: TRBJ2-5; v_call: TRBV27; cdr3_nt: TGTGCCAGCAGTCCCCTAGCGGGGGCAGAGACCCAGTACTTC; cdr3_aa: CASSPLAGAETQYF
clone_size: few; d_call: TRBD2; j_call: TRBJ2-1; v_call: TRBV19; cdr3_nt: TGTGCCAGTAGTACCGGGACTAGCGCCTACAATGAGCAGTTCTTC; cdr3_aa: CASSTGTSAYNEQFF
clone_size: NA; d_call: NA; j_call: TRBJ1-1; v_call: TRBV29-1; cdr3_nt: TGCAGCGTCTCCTCAGGTGCGCCGGACTCTGAAGCTTTCTTT; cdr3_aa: CSVSSGAPDSEAFF
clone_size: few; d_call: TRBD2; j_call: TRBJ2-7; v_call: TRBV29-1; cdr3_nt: TGCAGCGTTGTGCGGGGGGGCAACGAGCAGTACTTC; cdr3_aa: CSVVRGGNEQYF
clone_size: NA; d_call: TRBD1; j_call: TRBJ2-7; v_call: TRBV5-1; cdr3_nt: TGCGCCAGCAGCTTGGAACAGGGGGGTCCATCGGACTTC; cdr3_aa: CASSLEQGGPSDF
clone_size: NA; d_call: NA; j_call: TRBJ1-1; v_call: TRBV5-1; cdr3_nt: TGCGCCAGCAGCCTGGCGCCAATCGCTGAAGCTTTCTTT; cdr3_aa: CASSLAPIAEAFF
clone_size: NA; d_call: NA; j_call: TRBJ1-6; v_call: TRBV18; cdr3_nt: TGTGCCAGCTCACTCCGGGACGAGAATTCACCCCTCCACTTT; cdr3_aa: CASSLRDENSPLHF
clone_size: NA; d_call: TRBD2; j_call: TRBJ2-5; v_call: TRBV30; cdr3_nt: TGTGCCTGGTCTAGCGGGGGCCCGCGACAAGAGACCCAGTACTTC; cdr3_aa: CAWSSGGPRQETQYF
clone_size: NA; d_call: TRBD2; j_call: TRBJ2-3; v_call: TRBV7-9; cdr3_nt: TGTGCCGCTAACAGCGGGGCTGCTAGCACAGATACGCAGTATTTT; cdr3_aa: CAANSGAASTDTQYF
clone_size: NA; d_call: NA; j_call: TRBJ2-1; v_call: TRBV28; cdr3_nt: TGTGCCAGCAGTCCTAGGAGGAGAGGTAGCGGATACAATGAGCAGTTCTTC; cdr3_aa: CASSPRRRGSGYNEQFF
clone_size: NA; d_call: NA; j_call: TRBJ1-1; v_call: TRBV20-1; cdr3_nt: TGCAGTGCTACAGGGACTGAAGCTTTCTTT; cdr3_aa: CSATGTEAFF
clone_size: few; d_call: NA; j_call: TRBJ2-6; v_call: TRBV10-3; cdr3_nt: TGTGCCATCTCGGACAGCAGCCTCTCTGGGGCCAACGTCCTGACTTTC; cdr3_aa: CAISDSSLSGANVLTF
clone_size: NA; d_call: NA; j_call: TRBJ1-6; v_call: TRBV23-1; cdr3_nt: TGCGCCAGCAGTCAATATCAGGGAAACTCCTATAATTCACCCCTCCACTTT; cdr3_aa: CASSQYQGNSYNSPLHF
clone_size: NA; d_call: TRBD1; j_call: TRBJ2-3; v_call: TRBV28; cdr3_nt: TGTGCCACACACAGGGGGACAGATACGCAGTATTTT; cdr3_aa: CATHRGTDTQYF
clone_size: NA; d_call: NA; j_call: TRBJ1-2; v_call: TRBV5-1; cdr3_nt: TGCGCCAGCAGCTTGGCAGATCGGGGGCGCGGCTACACCTTC; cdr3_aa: CASSLADRGRGYTF
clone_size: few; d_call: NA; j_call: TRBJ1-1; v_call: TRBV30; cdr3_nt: TGTGCCTGGAGCAGGGACCCCGAGGAAGCTTTCTTT; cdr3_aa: CAWSRDPEEAFF
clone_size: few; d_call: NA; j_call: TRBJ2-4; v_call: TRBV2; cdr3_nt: TGTGCCAGCAGTGGGGCCGCGAAACAAAACATTCAGTACTTC; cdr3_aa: CASSGAAKQNIQYF
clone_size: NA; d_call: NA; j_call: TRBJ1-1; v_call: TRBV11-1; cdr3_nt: TGTGCCAGCAGCTTAGATACAACAGCCACTGAAGCTTTCTTT; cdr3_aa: CASSLDTTATEAFF
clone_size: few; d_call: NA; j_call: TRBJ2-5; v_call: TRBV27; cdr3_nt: TGTGCCATTACACACGGGGAGTACTTC; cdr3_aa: CAITHGEYF
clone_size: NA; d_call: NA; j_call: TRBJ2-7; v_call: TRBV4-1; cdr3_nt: TGCGCCAGCAGCCAAGTTTTGGCAGGTCCTAGCAGCGAGCAGTACTTC; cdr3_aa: CASSQVLAGPSSEQYF
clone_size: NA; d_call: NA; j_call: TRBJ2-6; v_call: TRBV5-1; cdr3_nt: TGCGCCAGCAGCCAGGACCCCCTATCCGGGGCCAACGTCCTGACTTTC; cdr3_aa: CASSQDPLSGANVLTF
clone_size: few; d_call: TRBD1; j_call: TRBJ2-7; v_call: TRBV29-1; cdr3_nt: TGCAGCGTTGAAGGGACAGGGGAGAAAAAGTCCGGGTTCTACGAGCAGTACTTC; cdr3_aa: CSVEGTGEKKSGFYEQYF
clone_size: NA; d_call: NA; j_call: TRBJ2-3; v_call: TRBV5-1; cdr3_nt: TGCGCCAGCAGCTTTGACAGGGACTACACAGATACGCAGTATTTT; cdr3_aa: CASSFDRDYTDTQYF
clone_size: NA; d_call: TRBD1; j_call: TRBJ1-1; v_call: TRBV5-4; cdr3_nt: TGTGCCAGCAGCTCCCGACAGGGGGCGAGGACTGAAGCTTTCTTT; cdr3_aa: CASSSRQGARTEAFF
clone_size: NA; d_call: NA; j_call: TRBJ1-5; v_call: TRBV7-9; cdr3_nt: TGTGCCAGCAGTCGAATGGATCAGCCCCAGCATTTT; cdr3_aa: CASSRMDQPQHF
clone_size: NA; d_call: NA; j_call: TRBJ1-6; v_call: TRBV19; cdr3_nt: TGTGCCAGTAGTATTAGGGGGACACCCCTCCACTTT; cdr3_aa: CASSIRGTPLHF
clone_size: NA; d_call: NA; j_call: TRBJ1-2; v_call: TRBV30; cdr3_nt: TGTGCCTGGACAAGGTTGGGCAGGGGAGATGGCTACACCTTC; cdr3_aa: CAWTRLGRGDGYTF
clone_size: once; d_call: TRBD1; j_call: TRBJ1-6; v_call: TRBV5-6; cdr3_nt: TGTGCCAGCAGCGAACTTCCGGGACAGGGATTCAATAATTCACCCCTCCACTTT; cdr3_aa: CASSELPGQGFNNSPLHF
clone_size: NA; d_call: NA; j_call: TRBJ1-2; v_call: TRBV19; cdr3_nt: TGTGCCAGTAAGCTCCGGGGCAGGGGTCACGGCTACACCTTC; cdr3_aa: CASKLRGRGHGYTF
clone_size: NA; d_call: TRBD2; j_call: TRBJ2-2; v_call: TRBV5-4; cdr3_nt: TGTGCCAGCCGCGGGAGGGCCGGGGAGCTGTTTTTT; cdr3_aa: CASRGRAGELFF
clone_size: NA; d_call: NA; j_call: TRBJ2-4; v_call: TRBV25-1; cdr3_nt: TGTGCCAGCAGTGCCGGGGGGCTAGCCAAAAACATTCAGTACTTC; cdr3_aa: CASSAGGLAKNIQYF
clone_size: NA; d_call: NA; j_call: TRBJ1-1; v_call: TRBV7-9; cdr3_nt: TGTGCCAGCAGCCCGACAGGAGGGGCTATGGACACTGAAGCTTTCTTT; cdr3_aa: CASSPTGGAMDTEAFF
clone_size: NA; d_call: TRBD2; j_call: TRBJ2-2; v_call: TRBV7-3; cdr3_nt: TGTGCCAGCAGCCCCGGACTAGCGACCGGGGAGCTGTTTTTT; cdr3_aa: CASSPGLATGELFF
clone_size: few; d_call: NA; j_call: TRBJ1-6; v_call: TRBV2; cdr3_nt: TGTGCCAGCAGAGGCTTAATGGGGGGGAATTCACCCCTCCACTTT; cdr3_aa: CASRGLMGGNSPLHF
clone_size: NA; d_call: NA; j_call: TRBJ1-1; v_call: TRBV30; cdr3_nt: TGTGCCTGGAGCGTAGGTAGGGACACTGAAGCTTTCTTT; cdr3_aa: CAWSVGRDTEAFF
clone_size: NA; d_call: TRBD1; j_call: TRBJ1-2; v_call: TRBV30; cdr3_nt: TGTGCCTGGACCGCCCCAGGGACAGCCTATGGCTACACCTTC; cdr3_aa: CAWTAPGTAYGYTF
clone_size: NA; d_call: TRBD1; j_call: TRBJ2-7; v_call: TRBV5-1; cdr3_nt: TGCGCCAGCAGGGGGACAGGGGGTGTCTACGAGCAGTACTTC; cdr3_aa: CASRGTGGVYEQYF
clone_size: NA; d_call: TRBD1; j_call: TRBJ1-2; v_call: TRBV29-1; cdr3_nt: TGCAGCGTTGTTGGGGGGACAGGGGATGGCTACACCTTC; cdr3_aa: CSVVGGTGDGYTF
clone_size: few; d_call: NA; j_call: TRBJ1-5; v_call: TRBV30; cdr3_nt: TGTGCCTGGAGCGGGCAGGTCTGGGGCAATCAGCCCCAGCATTTT; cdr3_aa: CAWSGQVWGNQPQHF
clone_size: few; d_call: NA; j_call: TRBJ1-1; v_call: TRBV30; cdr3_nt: TGTGCCTGGAGTGTACATCGGGTCAGGGGCGGTGAGAACACTGAAGCTTTCTTT; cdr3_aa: CAWSVHRVRGGENTEAFF
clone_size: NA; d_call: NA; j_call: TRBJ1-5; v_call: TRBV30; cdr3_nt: TGTGCCATGGAGGGGTCCGGGGGTCAGCCCCAGCATTTT; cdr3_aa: CAMEGSGGQPQHF
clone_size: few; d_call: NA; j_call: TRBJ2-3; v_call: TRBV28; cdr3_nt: TGTGCCAGCAGCCGTCCCGGGTTCCTTAGCACAGATACGCAGTATTTT; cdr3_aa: CASSRPGFLSTDTQYF
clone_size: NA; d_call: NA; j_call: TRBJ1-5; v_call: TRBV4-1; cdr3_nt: TGCGCCAGCAGCCAATTTGGGTATCATCAGCCCCAGCATTTT; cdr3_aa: CASSQFGYHQPQHF
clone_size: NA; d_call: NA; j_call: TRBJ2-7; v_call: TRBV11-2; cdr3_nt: TGTGCCAGCAGCCCAAGCTCCTACGAGCAGTACTTC; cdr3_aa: CASSPSSYEQYF
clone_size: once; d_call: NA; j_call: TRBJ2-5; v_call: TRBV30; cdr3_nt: TGTGCCTGGATACCGGGGCGGGAGACCCAGTACTTC; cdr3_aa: CAWIPGRETQYF
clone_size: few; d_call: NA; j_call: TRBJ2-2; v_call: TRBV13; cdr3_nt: TGTGCCAGCAGCTTACAGGGATCCGGCACCGGGGAGCTGTTTTTT; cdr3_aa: CASSLQGSGTGELFF
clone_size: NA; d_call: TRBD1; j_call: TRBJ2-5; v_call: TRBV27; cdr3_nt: TGTGCCAGCAGGGGGACAGGCCAAGAGACCCAGTACTTC; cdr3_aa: CASRGTGQETQYF